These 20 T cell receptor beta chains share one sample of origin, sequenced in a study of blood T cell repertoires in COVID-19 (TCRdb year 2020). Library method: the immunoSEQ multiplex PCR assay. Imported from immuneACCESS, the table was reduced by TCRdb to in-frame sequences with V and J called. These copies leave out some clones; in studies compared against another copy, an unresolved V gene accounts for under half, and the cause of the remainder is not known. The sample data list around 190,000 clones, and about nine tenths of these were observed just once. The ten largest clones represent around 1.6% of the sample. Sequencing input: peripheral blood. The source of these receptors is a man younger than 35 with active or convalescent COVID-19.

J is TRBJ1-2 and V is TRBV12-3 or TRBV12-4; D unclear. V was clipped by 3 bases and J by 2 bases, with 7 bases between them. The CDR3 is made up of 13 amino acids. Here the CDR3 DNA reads TGTGCCAGCAGTTTCTCCCTGAACTATGGCTACACCTTC. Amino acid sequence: CASSFSLNYGYTF.

The CDR3 sequence is CASSRDRTYEQYF. The CDR3 nucleotides are TGTGCCAGCAGCCGGGACAGGACCTACGAGCAGTACTTC. V usage is TRBV7-9 and J usage is TRBJ2-7, with 8 positions matching TRBD1. The CDR3 covers 13 residues. The germline CDR1 and CDR2 sequences are SEHNR and FQNEAQ (reference sequence). The junction had 2 bases not matched to a gene; V was cut back by 5 bases and J by 2 bases.

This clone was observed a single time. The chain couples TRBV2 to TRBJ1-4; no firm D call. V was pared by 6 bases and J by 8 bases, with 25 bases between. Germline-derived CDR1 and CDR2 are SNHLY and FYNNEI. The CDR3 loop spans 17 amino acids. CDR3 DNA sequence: TGTGCCAGCAGCTCAGACTACAAACCCCCCCGCTCAGAAAAACTGTTTTTT. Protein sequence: CASSSDYKPPRSEKLFF. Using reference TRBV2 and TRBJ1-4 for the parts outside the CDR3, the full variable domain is EPEVTQTPSHQVTQMGQEVILRCVPISNHLYFYWYRQILGQKVEFLVSFYNNEISEKSEIFDDQFSVERPDGSNFTLKIRSTKLEDSAMYFCASSSDYKPPRSEKLFFGSGTQLSVL.

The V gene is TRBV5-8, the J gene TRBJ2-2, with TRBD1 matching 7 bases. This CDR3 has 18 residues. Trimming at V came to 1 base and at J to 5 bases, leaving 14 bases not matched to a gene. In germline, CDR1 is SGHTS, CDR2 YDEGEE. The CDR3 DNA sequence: TGTGCCAGCAGCTTGCGACAGGGCTCTCTAAGCCGGACCGGGGAGCTGTTTTTT. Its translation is CASSLRQGSLSRTGELFF.

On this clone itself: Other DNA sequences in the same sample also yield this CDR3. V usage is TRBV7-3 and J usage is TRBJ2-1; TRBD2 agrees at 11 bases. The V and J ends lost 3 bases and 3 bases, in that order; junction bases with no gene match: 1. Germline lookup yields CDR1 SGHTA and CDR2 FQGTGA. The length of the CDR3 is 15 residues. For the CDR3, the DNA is TGTGCCAGCAGCTTGGGGACTAGCGGCTACAATGAGCAGTTCTTC. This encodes CASSLGTSGYNEQFF.

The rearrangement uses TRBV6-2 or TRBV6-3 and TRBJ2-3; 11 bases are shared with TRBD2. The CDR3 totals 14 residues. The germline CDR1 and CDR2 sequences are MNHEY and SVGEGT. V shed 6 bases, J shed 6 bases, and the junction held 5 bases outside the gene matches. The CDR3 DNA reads TGTGCCAGCAGCTCCGGGACTAGCGGCGATACGCAGTATTTT. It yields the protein CASSSGTSGDTQYF.

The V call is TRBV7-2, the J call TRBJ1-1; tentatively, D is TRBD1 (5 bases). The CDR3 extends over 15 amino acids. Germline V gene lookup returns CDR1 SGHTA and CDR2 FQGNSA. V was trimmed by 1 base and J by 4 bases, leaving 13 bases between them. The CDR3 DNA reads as TGTGCCAGCAGCTTAGTGTGGAGGGGCGGCACTGAAGCTTTCTTT. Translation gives CASSLVWRGGTEAFF.

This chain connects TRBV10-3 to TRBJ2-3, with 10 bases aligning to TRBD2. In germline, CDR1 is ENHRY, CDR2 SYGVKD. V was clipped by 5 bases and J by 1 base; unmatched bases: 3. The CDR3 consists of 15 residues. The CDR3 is CAISSGGDGTDTQYF. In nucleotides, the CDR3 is TGTGCCATCAGTAGCGGGGGGGATGGCACAGATACGCAGTATTTT.

The CDR3 nucleotides read TGTGCCAGCACCAATCGGAGGGTAGGGACTGAAGCTTTCTTT. Amino acid sequence: CASTNRRVGTEAFF. The chain employs TRBV6-5 and TRBJ1-1; D remains ambiguous. Germline values: CDR1 MNHEY, CDR2 SVGAGI. Trimming shortened V by 7 bases and J by 5 bases, and 17 bases separated the two germline ends. This CDR3 is built from 14 residues.

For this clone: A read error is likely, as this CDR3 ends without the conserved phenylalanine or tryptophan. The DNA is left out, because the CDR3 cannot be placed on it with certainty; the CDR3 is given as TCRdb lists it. CDR3 residues: CASQTTTYFR. The genes are TRBV3-1 (or the pseudogene TRBV3-2) and TRBJ1-2; the table's D gene call, TRBD1, was not cross checked with the DNA. The CDR3 sequence runs 10 residues, both termini included. Germline loops: CDR1 LGHDT, CDR2 YNNKEL (reference sequence).

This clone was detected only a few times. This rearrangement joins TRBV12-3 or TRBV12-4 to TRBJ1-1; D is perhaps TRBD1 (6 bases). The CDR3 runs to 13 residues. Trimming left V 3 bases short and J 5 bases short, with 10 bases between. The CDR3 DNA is TGTGCCAGCAGTTTGGGGGGGCGGACTGAAGCTTTCTTT. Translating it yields CASSLGGRTEAFF.

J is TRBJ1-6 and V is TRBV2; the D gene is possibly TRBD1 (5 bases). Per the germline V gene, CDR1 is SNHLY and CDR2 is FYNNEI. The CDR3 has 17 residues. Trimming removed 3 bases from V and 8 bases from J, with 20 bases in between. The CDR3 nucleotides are TGTGCCAGCAGTGATAGGCGGGGGGTTTTAATGGATTCACCCCTCCACTTT. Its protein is CASSDRRGVLMDSPLHF.

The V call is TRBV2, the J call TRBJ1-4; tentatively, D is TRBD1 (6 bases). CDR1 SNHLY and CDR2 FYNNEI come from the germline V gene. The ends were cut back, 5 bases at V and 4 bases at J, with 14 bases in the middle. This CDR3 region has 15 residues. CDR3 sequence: CASSSHPRGNEKLFF. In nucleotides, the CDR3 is TGTGCCAGCAGTTCTCACCCCAGGGGTAATGAAAAACTGTTTTTT.

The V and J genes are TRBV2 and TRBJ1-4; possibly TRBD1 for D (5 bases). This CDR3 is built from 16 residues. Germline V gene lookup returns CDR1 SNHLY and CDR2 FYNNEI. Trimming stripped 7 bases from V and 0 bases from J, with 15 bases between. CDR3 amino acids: CASTVGGSATNEKLFF. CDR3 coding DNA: TGTGCCAGCACCGTGGGGGGGTCGGCAACTAATGAAAAACTGTTTTTT.

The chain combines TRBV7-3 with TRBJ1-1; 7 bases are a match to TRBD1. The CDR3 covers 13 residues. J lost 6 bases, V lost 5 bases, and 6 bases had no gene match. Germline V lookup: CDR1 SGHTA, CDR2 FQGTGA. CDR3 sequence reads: CASSENRGAEAFF. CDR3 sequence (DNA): TGTGCCAGCAGCGAAAACAGGGGCGCTGAAGCTTTCTTT. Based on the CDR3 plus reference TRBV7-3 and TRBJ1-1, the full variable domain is GAGVSQTPSNKVTEKGKYVELRCDPISGHTALYWYRQSLGQGPEFLIYFQGTGAADDSGLPNDRFFAVRPEGSVSTLKIQRTERGDSAVYLCASSENRGAEAFFGQGTRLTVV.

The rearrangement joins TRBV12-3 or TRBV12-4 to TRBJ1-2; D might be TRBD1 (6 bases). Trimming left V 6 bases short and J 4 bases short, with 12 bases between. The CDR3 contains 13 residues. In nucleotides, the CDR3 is TGTGCCAGCAGCTGGACAGTTGGCTATGGCTACACCTTC. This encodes CASSWTVGYGYTF.

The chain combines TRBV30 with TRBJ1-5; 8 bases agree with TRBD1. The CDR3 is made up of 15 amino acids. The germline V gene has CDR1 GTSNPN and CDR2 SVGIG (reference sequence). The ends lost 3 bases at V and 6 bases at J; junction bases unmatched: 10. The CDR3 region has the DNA TGTGCCTGGAGCCCGGACAGGGCAGTTACTCAGCCCCAGCATTTT. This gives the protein CAWSPDRAVTQPQHF.

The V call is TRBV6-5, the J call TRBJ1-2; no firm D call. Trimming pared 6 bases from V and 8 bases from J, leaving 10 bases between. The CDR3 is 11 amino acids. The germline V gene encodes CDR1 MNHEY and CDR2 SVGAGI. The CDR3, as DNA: TGTGCCAGCAGGACAATTTCCGGCTACACCTTC. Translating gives CASRTISGYTF.

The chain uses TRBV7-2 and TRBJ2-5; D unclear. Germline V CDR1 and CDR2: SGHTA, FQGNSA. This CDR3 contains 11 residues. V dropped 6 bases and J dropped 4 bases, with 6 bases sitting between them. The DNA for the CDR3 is TGTGCCAGCAGGCAGGTAGAGACCCAGTACTTC. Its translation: CASRQVETQYF.

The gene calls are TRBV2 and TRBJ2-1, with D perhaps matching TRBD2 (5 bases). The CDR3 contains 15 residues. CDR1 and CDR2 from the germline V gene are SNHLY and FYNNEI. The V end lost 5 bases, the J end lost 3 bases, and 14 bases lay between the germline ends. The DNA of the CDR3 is TGTGCCAGCAGTCCGGACTCTCAACTCTACAATGAGCAGTTCTTC. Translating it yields CASSPDSQLYNEQFF.